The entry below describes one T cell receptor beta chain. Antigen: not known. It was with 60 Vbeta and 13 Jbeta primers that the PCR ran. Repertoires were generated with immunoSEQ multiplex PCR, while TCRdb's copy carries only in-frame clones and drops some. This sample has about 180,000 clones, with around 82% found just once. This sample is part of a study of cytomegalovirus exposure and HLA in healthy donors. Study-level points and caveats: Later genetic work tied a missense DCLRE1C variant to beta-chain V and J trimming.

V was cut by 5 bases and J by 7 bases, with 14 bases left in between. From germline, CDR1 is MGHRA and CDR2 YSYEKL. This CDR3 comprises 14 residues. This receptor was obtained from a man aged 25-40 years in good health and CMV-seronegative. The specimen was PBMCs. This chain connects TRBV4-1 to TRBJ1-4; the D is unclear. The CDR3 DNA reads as TGCGCCAGCAGCTCGTACTCGAGTAGTGAAAAACTGTTTTTT. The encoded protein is CASSSYSSSEKLFF.